This is a list of T cell receptor beta chains from one sample in a study of OX40 agonist ivuxolimab in advanced cancers. Sequencing used immunoSEQ multiplex PCR; TCRdb keeps in-frame clones, though not all of them. The sample holds around 46,000 clones, around 90% seen once. Sequenced here: CD4+ or CD8+ T cells sorted from blood, sampled in a trial of the OX40 agonist ivuxolimab. The receptors originated from an adult with an advanced solid tumor such as melanoma, head and neck, liver or kidney cancer. Both conserved end residues are part of each CDR3. The D gene is left open where the match is weak. Size tells how often a clone was seen (once, few, many) or the class of an expanded clone, and some rows leave it out.

v_call	clone_size	d_call	j_call	cdr3_nt	cdr3_aa
TRBV2	NA	TRBD1	TRBJ1-4	TGTGCCAGCCGGACAGGGGGCCCCACAGCAACTAATGAAAAACTGTTTTTT	CASRTGGPTATNEKLFF
TRBV30	NA	NA	TRBJ1-1	TGTGCCTGGAGTGCGGGTATGAACACTGAAGCTTTCTTT	CAWSAGMNTEAFF
TRBV11-2	NA	NA	TRBJ1-3	TGTGCCAGCAGCTTAGAAAGGGGAATGCCTGGAAACACCATATATTTT	CASSLERGMPGNTIYF
TRBV10-2	NA	TRBD2	TRBJ2-7	TGCGCCAGCAGTGTCGGACTAGCGGCCTACGAGCAGTACTTC	CASSVGLAAYEQYF
TRBV28	NA	NA	TRBJ1-5	TGTGCCAGCAGTCGTACAGGGATCCTCGATCAGCCCCAGCATTTT	CASSRTGILDQPQHF
TRBV4-3	NA	NA	TRBJ2-1	TGCGCCAGCAGCCAAGCAGGAAACAATGAGCAGTTCTTC	CASSQAGNNEQFF
TRBV21-1	once	NA	TRBJ1-5	TGTGCCAGCAGCAAAGGCAGGCGCAATCAGCCCCAGCATTTT	CASSKGRRNQPQHF
TRBV11-2	NA	TRBD2	TRBJ2-5	TGTGCCAGCAGCCGAAACAGCGGGGGGAACCCTCAAGAGACCCAGTACTTC	CASSRNSGGNPQETQYF
TRBV27	NA	TRBD2	TRBJ2-3	TGTGCCAGCAGTTCACCCCATAGCGGGAGGGGGACAGATACGCAGTATTTT	CASSSPHSGRGTDTQYF
TRBV14	NA	NA	TRBJ2-7	TGTGCCAGCAGCCGGAGGGGGGACAGTTACGAGCAGTACTTC	CASSRRGDSYEQYF
TRBV6-5	once	TRBD1	TRBJ2-7	TGTGCCAGCAGACCTTTGACAGGGGTTCCATACGAGCAGTACTTC	CASRPLTGVPYEQYF
TRBV7-9	NA	TRBD1	TRBJ2-1	TGTGCCAGCAGCCCAAAGGACAGGGGCCCTTACAATGAGCAGTTCTTC	CASSPKDRGPYNEQFF
TRBV11-2	NA	NA	TRBJ2-5	TGTGCCAGCAGCCCATCCTCCGAGACCCAGTACTTC	CASSPSSETQYF
TRBV19	NA	NA	TRBJ2-7	TGTGCCAGTAGGAATACCTACGAGCAGTACTTC	CASRNTYEQYF
TRBV5-1	NA	TRBD1	TRBJ2-5	TGCGCCAGCAGCCAGAGGACAGGGGTGGCAGAGACCCAGTACTTC	CASSQRTGVAETQYF
TRBV10-3	once	NA	TRBJ1-1	TGTGCCATGGGGGAGGCGCCGAACACTGAAGCTTTCTTT	CAMGEAPNTEAFF
TRBV6-1	NA	TRBD2	TRBJ2-4	TGTGCCACCGAGGGACTAGCGGGAGCCAACATTCAGTACTTC	CATEGLAGANIQYF
TRBV7-3	NA	NA	TRBJ2-1	TGTGCCAGCAGCCTATACGGGACGAATGAGCAGTTCTTC	CASSLYGTNEQFF
TRBV28	NA	NA	TRBJ2-7	TGTGCCAGCAGCGAAGACAGACCCGACGAGCAGTACTTC	CASSEDRPDEQYF
TRBV18	few	TRBD2	TRBJ2-1	TGTGCCAGCTCACTTGAAAGGACTAGCGGGTCCAATGAGCAGTTCTTC	CASSLERTSGSNEQFF
TRBV4-1	NA	TRBD1	TRBJ2-2	TGCGCCAGCAACCGGGACAGCGCGAACACCGGGGAGCTGTTTTTT	CASNRDSANTGELFF
TRBV5-4	NA	NA	TRBJ2-3	TGTGCCAGCAGCCGGGATTTCACAGATACGCAGTATTTT	CASSRDFTDTQYF
TRBV2	few	NA	TRBJ2-4	TGTGCCAGCAGTGCGGACCTACTAGCCAAAAACATTCAGTACTTC	CASSADLLAKNIQYF
TRBV10-2	NA	TRBD1	TRBJ1-5	TGCGCCAGCACACCGGACAGGGGGAGCAATCAGCCCCAGCATTTT	CASTPDRGSNQPQHF
TRBV29-1	NA	NA	TRBJ1-4	TGCAGCGCGGGGGCAACTAATGAAAAACTGTTTTTT	CSAGATNEKLFF
TRBV7-2	NA	NA	TRBJ2-1	TGTGCCAGCAGCTTGCGGACTCTTCAGAATGAGCAGTTCTTC	CASSLRTLQNEQFF
TRBV11-2	NA	NA	TRBJ1-2	TGTGCCAGCAGCCCAGCTACCGGGACGGCCTATGGCTACACCTTC	CASSPATGTAYGYTF
TRBV6-1	NA	NA	TRBJ1-1	TGTGCCAGCAGTCAGGGGCTTGAAGCTTTCTTT	CASSQGLEAFF
TRBV4-1	NA	TRBD2	TRBJ2-3	TGCGCCAGCAGCCAAGAATCCAGCGGGGGAAGCACAGATACGCAGTATTTT	CASSQESSGGSTDTQYF
TRBV5-8	NA	NA	TRBJ2-3	TGTGCCAGCAGCCGGGACTCCTCGCAGTATTTT	CASSRDSSQYF
TRBV7-3	NA	TRBD1	TRBJ2-7	TGTGCCAGCAGCCCCTCACAGGGGGCTTACGAGCAGTACTTC	CASSPSQGAYEQYF
TRBV5-1	NA	NA	TRBJ2-2	TGCGCCAGCAGCTTGGCCTTAGGGGGGGCGAACACCGGGGAGCTGTTTTTT	CASSLALGGANTGELFF
TRBV10-1	NA	NA	TRBJ1-5	TGCGCCAGCACTCTGGCCATTAGCAATCAGCCCCAGCATTTT	CASTLAISNQPQHF
TRBV15	NA	NA	TRBJ2-7	TGTGCCACCAGCAGTATTACAGGGGGGGCCTCCTACGAGCAGTACTTC	CATSSITGGASYEQYF
TRBV21-1	NA	NA	TRBJ2-7	TGTGCCAGCAGCAACACTAGCGGGAGGGCGACCTCCTACGAGCAGTACTTC	CASSNTSGRATSYEQYF
TRBV19	NA	NA	TRBJ2-7	TGTGCCAGTAGCCCTGGACAGCGCTACGAGCAGTACTTC	CASSPGQRYEQYF
TRBV30	NA	TRBD1	TRBJ1-2	TGTGCCTGGACAGGGGGCGCGCACTATGGCTACACCTTC	CAWTGGAHYGYTF
TRBV11-3	few	NA	TRBJ1-1	TGTGCCAGCAGCTTATACGGGGGAGGACGCACTGAAGCTTTCTTT	CASSLYGGGRTEAFF
TRBV9	NA	NA	TRBJ1-3	TGTGCCAGCAGCCCTTCTGACATCTCTGGAAACACCATATATTTT	CASSPSDISGNTIYF
TRBV5-1	NA	NA	TRBJ2-7	TGCGCCAGCAGCTTGGTATCGGGATACTCCTACGAGCAGTACTTC	CASSLVSGYSYEQYF
TRBV5-1	once	NA	TRBJ1-4	TGCGCCAGCAGCTTGGCAGGAGCGGGAACTAATGAAAAACTGTTTTTT	CASSLAGAGTNEKLFF